Following are 27 T cell receptor beta chains from one sample sequenced in a study of cytomegalovirus exposure and HLA in healthy donors. A multiplex PCR was run with 60 Vbeta primers and 13 Jbeta primers. The repertoire was sequenced with immunoSEQ multiplex PCR; TCRdb's copy has only in-frame clones and lacks some. The sample table sets out 100,000 to 150,000 clones. Sequencing was carried out using PBMCs. These receptors were taken from a middle-aged woman in good health and CMV-seropositive.

The rearrangement links TRBV5-4 to TRBJ2-7; 9 positions match TRBD1. Germline V gene lookup returns CDR1 SGHNT and CDR2 YYREEE (reference sequence). The CDR3 contains 14 residues. J lost 3 bases, V lost 4 bases, and 5 bases had no gene match. Here the CDR3 reads CASSEGQGRYEQYF. Written as DNA, the CDR3 is TGTGCCAGCAGCGAGGGACAGGGACGCTACGAGCAGTACTTC.

The V gene is TRBV5-6, the J gene TRBJ1-5; D is uncertain. Trimming took off 1 base at V and 0 bases at J, with 8 bases between the two ends. CDR1 is SGHDT, CDR2 YYEEEE, per germline. The length of the CDR3 is 15 residues. The CDR3 is CASSLTDYSNQPQHF. The CDR3 DNA is TGTGCCAGCAGCTTGACAGATTATAGCAATCAGCCCCAGCATTTT.

V is TRBV29-1 and J is TRBJ2-5; 10 nucleotides agree with TRBD2. The end of the DNA aligns better with TRBJ2-7, so the J call may be wrong. The CDR3 spans 13 residues. Germline CDR1 SQVTM, CDR2 ANQGSEA. The CDR3 here is CSVAAGGPYEQYF. The CDR3 nucleotides read TGCAGCGTAGCAGCGGGAGGGCCCTACGAGCAGTACTTC.

The chain couples TRBV2 to TRBJ2-5; 10 bases line up with TRBD2. V lost 2 bases, J lost 5 bases, and 5 bases stayed unmatched. The length of the CDR3 is 15 residues. Per the germline V gene, CDR1 is SNHLY and CDR2 is FYNNEI. In DNA, the CDR3 is TGTGCCAGCAGTGAACTAGCGGGAGTAGGGGAGACCCAGTACTTC. Amino acid sequence: CASSELAGVGETQYF.

The rearrangement links TRBV18 to TRBJ2-1; D perhaps matches TRBD1 (6 bases). The V gene's germline CDR1 is KGHSH and CDR2 LQKENI. The CDR3 has 15 amino acids. Trimming took off 5 bases at V and 7 bases at J, with 18 bases between the two ends. DNA of the CDR3: TGTGCCAGCTCAGAACAGGGAAGAGGACAGAATGAGCAGTTCTTC. This sequence encodes CASSEQGRGQNEQFF.

The CDR3 coding sequence is TGTGCCAGCAGTCGTACAGGGGGCTCTGGGGCCAACGTCCTGACTTTC. Translated: CASSRTGGSGANVLTF. The V call is TRBV27, the J call TRBJ2-6; 8 bases fit TRBD1. In germline, CDR1 is MNHEY, CDR2 SMNVEV (reference sequence). Unmatched junction bases numbered 3, after V lost 5 bases and J lost 0 bases. The CDR3 loop spans 16 amino acids.

V and J are TRBV27 and TRBJ2-3; the match to TRBD1 covers 9 bases. CDR3 length: 14 residues. V shed 4 bases and J 1 base; nucleotides not matched to a gene: 0. Germline lookup yields CDR1 MNHEY and CDR2 SMNVEV (reference sequence). The chain's CDR3 is CASSWTGGTDTQYF. CDR3 sequence (DNA): TGTGCCAGCAGTTGGACAGGGGGCACAGATACGCAGTATTTT.

The chain employs TRBV27 and TRBJ1-2, with 7 bases that match TRBD1. Germline-derived CDR1 and CDR2 are MNHEY and SMNVEV (reference sequence). The CDR3 has 14 residues. The V and J ends lost 3 bases and 7 bases, in that order; junction bases with no gene match: 8. CDR3 amino acids: CASSFDREKIGYTF. CDR3 DNA sequence: TGTGCCAGCAGTTTCGACAGGGAAAAAATTGGCTACACCTTC.

Of note for this clone: Different DNA sequences within this sample yield the same CDR3. The chain uses TRBV19 and TRBJ2-1, with TRBD1 matching 8 bases. The CDR3 sequence is 13 residues long. Germline lookup yields CDR1 LNHDA and CDR2 SQIVND (reference sequence). Trimming removed 3 bases from V and 8 bases from J; junction bases left unmatched: 3. CDR3 DNA: TGTGCCAGTAGTATCGACAGGGGAGATGAGCAGTTCTTC. This gives the protein CASSIDRGDEQFF.

The genes are TRBV27 and TRBJ2-7, with 8 bases aligning to TRBD1. V dropped 8 bases and J dropped 0; count of bases not matched to a gene: 6. The germline V gene encodes CDR1 MNHEY and CDR2 SMNVEV (reference sequence). This CDR3 is built from 14 residues. CDR3 in amino acids: CASWTGPPSYEQYF. For the CDR3, the DNA is TGTGCCAGCTGGACAGGGCCACCCTCCTACGAGCAGTACTTC.

V gene TRBV7-8 combines with J gene TRBJ1-1; D not resolved. The CDR3 has 16 amino acids. Per the germline V gene, CDR1 is SGHVS and CDR2 is FQNEAQ. Trimming took 4 bases from V and 0 from J, leaving 15 bases between them. CDR3 sequence reads: CASSSAGSGMNTEAFF. The DNA of the CDR3 is TGTGCCAGCAGCTCCGCGGGGTCGGGAATGAACACTGAAGCTTTCTTT.

The chain combines TRBV5-1 with TRBJ2-7; no clear D. Between the trimmed V and J ends, which lost 0 bases and 6 bases, there was a span of 10 bases. This CDR3 has 13 amino acids. Germline V gene data show CDR1 as SGHRS and CDR2 as YFSETQ. Written as DNA, the CDR3 is TGCGCCAGCAGCTTGGATGCGGTGGGCGAGCAGTACTTC. The encoded protein is CASSLDAVGEQYF.

The chain couples TRBV27 to TRBJ2-3, with 8 bases that match TRBD1. Germline V gives CDR1 MNHEY, CDR2 SMNVEV (reference sequence). With V trimmed by 1 base and J by 2 bases, 8 bases remained unmatched. The CDR3 extends over 17 amino acids. This chain's CDR3 is CASSLLGGQESTDTQYF. Here the CDR3 DNA reads TGTGCCAGCAGTTTATTGGGGGGACAGGAATCCACAGATACGCAGTATTTT.

The chain links TRBV6-5 to TRBJ1-2; D might be TRBD1 (6 bases). Trimming took 6 bases from V and 6 from J, leaving 14 bases between them. This CDR3 has 13 amino acids. Germline V gives CDR1 MNHEY, CDR2 SVGAGI. CDR3 in amino acids: CASSNGGAHGYTF. In DNA, the CDR3 is TGTGCCAGCAGCAACGGGGGGGCACATGGCTACACCTTC.

The J gene is TRBJ2-1, the V gene TRBV9; 10 bases align to TRBD1. V lost 4 bases and J lost 3; bases outside the gene matches: 7. This CDR3 contains 16 residues. CDR1 SGDLS and CDR2 YYNGEE come from the germline V gene. The CDR3 coding sequence is TGTGCCAGCAGCCCGCCCGGGACAGGGGACTACAATGAGCAGTTCTTC. It codes for CASSPPGTGDYNEQFF.

The CDR3 DNA is TGCGCCAGCAGATTTCGAGACAATGAGCAGTTCTTC. This sequence encodes CASRFRDNEQFF. This rearrangement joins TRBV5-1 to TRBJ2-1; D gene uncertain. The CDR3 length is 12 residues. CDR1 is SGHRS and CDR2 is YFSETQ in the germline V gene. With 5 bases removed from V and 5 bases from J, the gap between germline ends came to 8 bases. The full variable domain, its missing parts supplied by reference TRBV5-1 and TRBJ2-1, is KAGVTQTPRYLIKTRGQQVTLSCSPISGHRSVSWYQQTPGQGLQFLFEYFSETQRNKGNFPGRFSGRQFSNSRSEMNVSTLELGDSALYLCASRFRDNEQFFGPGTRLTVL.

This sequence joins TRBV7-9 and TRBJ2-7; maybe TRBD1 (6 bases). Trimming took 5 bases from V and 3 from J, leaving 20 bases between them. The germline V gene encodes CDR1 SEHNR and CDR2 FQNEAQ (reference sequence). The CDR3 is 16 residues long. In DNA form, the CDR3 reads TGTGCCAGCAGCCCGGGCGGCAGGGGTAACCGCTACGAGCAGTACTTC. Protein: CASSPGGRGNRYEQYF.

In DNA form, the CDR3 reads TGCAGCGTTGAAACAGGGGGCGGGAGCTATGGCTACACCTTC. Amino acid sequence: CSVETGGGSYGYTF. The V and J genes are TRBV29-1 and TRBJ1-2; TRBD1 agrees at 9 bases. The CDR3 has 14 amino acids. Unmatched junction bases numbered 5, after V lost 2 bases and J lost 4 bases. CDR1 is SQVTM, CDR2 ANQGSEA, per germline.

This chain links TRBV7-9 with TRBJ2-1; 11 nucleotides agree with TRBD2. With V trimmed by 2 bases and J by 8 bases, 8 bases remained unmatched. The CDR3 length is 16 residues. Germline lookup yields CDR1 SEHNR and CDR2 FQNEAQ (reference sequence). The CDR3, as DNA: TGTGCCAGCAGCTTAATAGCGGGAGGGCCAGTTGATGAGCAGTTCTTC. Protein: CASSLIAGGPVDEQFF.

V gene TRBV10-3 combines with J gene TRBJ2-1, with TRBD2 matching over 10 bases. The J segment lost 4 bases and the V segment lost 7 bases, leaving 10 bases of the junction unmatched. CDR3 length: 16 amino acids. The germline V gene encodes CDR1 ENHRY and CDR2 SYGVKD. In DNA form, the CDR3 reads TGTGCCATCACCGGAGGGGGTAGCGGGGGGTACAATGAGCAGTTCTTC. Protein sequence: CAITGGGSGGYNEQFF.

The chain joins TRBV4-1 to TRBJ2-2; D is possibly TRBD2 (5 bases). In germline, CDR1 is MGHRA, CDR2 YSYEKL. With 2 bases removed from V and 13 bases from J, the gap between germline ends came to 14 bases. CDR3 length equals 13 residues. This CDR3 is CASSQSDYIGLFF. Here the CDR3 DNA reads TGCGCCAGCAGCCAAAGCGACTATATCGGGCTGTTTTTT.

The chain joins TRBV10-3 to TRBJ1-1, with 9 nucleotides matching TRBD1. The CDR3 totals 14 residues. From germline, CDR1 is ENHRY and CDR2 SYGVKD. Unmatched junction bases numbered 4, after V lost 7 bases and J lost 1 base. The CDR3 bases are TGTGCCATCACAAGGACAGGGGAGAACACTGAAGCTTTCTTT. Translating it yields CAITRTGENTEAFF.

V is TRBV28 and J is TRBJ2-1; the D gene is possibly TRBD2 (6 bases). The V end lost 5 bases, the J end lost 3 bases, and 8 bases lay between the germline ends. This CDR3 region has 13 residues. Germline CDR1 and CDR2: MDHEN and SYDVKM. The CDR3 loop reads CASSLSGYNEQFF. CDR3 in DNA: TGTGCCAGCAGTCTTAGCGGCTACAATGAGCAGTTCTTC.

The chain links TRBV28 to TRBJ2-5, with a weak D call TRBD2 (6 bases). The germline V gene encodes CDR1 MDHEN and CDR2 SYDVKM. The CDR3 runs to 14 residues. The V gene lost 2 bases and the J gene lost 6 bases, with 13 bases spanning the gap. The CDR3 coding sequence is TGTGCCAGCAGTTTACTGGGACTGGCAAAGACCCAGTACTTC. This gives the protein CASSLLGLAKTQYF. Filled out from reference TRBV28 and TRBJ2-5, the complete variable domain reads DVKVTQSSRYLVKRTGEKVFLECVQDMDHENMFWYRQDPGLGLRLIYFSYDVKMKEKGDIPEGYSVSREKKERFSLILESASTNQTSMYLCASSLLGLAKTQYFGPGTRLLVL.

J is TRBJ1-5 and V is TRBV4-1; D might be TRBD1 (5 bases). The CDR3 length is 15 residues. CDR1 is MGHRA and CDR2 is YSYEKL in the germline V gene. V was cut by 1 base and J by 6 bases, with 13 bases left in between. CDR3 residues: CASSQGDQGSQPQHF. The DNA for the CDR3 is TGCGCCAGCAGCCAAGGCGATCAGGGAAGTCAGCCCCAGCATTTT.

The chain employs TRBV11-2 and TRBJ2-5, with a possible D match to TRBD1 (6 bases). Trimming took 4 bases from V and 1 from J, leaving 13 bases between them. Germline V gene data show CDR1 as SGHAT and CDR2 as FQNNGV. CDR3 length: 15 amino acids. The CDR3 region has the DNA TGTGCCAGCAGCTCTGTGTACAGGGTCCAAGAGACCCAGTACTTC. Amino acids: CASSSVYRVQETQYF.

This chain joins TRBV28 and TRBJ2-3, with D perhaps matching TRBD1 (5 bases). This CDR3 is 15 amino acids long. V was shortened by 6 bases and J by 3 bases, with 16 bases between the two germline ends. Germline loops: CDR1 MDHEN, CDR2 SYDVKM. CDR3 residues: CASSPLQGQTDTQYF. CDR3 DNA: TGTGCCAGCAGCCCCCTCCAGGGTCAGACAGATACGCAGTATTTT.